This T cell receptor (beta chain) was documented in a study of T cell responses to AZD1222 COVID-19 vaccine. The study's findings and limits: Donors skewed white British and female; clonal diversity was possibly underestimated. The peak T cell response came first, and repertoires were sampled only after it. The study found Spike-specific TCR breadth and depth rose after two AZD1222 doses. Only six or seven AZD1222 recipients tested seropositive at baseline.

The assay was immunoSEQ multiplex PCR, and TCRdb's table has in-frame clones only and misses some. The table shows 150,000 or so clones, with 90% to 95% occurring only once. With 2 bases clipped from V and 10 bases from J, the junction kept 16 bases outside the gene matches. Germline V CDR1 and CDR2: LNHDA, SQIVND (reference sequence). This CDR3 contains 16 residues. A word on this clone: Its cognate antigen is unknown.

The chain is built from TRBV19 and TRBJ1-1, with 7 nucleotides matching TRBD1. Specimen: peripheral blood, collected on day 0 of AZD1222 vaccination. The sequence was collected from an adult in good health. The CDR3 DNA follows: TGTGCCAGTAGTATACGACAGGGAAAGGGAACACTAGGAGCTTTCTTT. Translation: CASSIRQGKGTLGAFF.